The rows below give T cell receptor beta chains drawn from one sample of a study of T cells in Graves' hyperthyroidism and ophthalmopathy. TCRdb re-called the multiplex PCR reads through MiXCR, storing one row per CDR3 protein. The table shows about 420,000 distinct CDR3 sequences, with less than 20% occurring only once. Source material: blood. Receptors were obtained from a woman in her late teens or twenties with Graves' hyperthyroidism. CDR3s leave out the opening cysteine and the closing phenylalanine or tryptophan. Rows give clone size only sometimes, using once, few, many, or a class for an expanded clone.

size: many; V: TRBV6-2/TRBV6-3; J: TRBJ1-5; length: 12; CDR3: ASSQTGFRQPQH
size: many; V: TRBV5-1; J: TRBJ2-7; length: 15; CDR3: ASSSEPGTDFTYEQY
size: -; V: TRBV20-1; J: TRBJ2-3; length: 12; CDR3: SAPDTKEGDTQY
size: -; V: TRBV19; J: TRBJ2-1; length: 15; CDR3: ASGRTSGRALYNEQF
size: many; V: TRBV15; J: TRBJ2-7; length: 13; CDR3: ATSILLAGATEQY
size: -; V: TRBV4-2; J: TRBJ1-5; length: 13; CDR3: ASSPRVLSNQPQH
size: many; V: TRBV28; J: TRBJ1-5; length: 15; CDR3: ASSPIAPQGANQPQH
size: many; V: TRBV11-2; J: TRBJ2-7; length: 14; CDR3: ASSLGWGTGVYEQY
size: many; V: TRBV7-3; J: TRBJ2-7; length: 14; CDR3: ASSLTRTSGTYEQY
size: -; V: TRBV27; J: TRBJ2-2; length: 14; CDR3: ASSSKLAGNTGELF
size: many; V: TRBV7-3; J: TRBJ2-1; length: 11; CDR3: ASGSGGGNEQF
size: many; V: TRBV11-2; J: TRBJ2-2; length: 13; CDR3: ASSPGTGLTGELF
size: many; V: TRBV6-1; J: TRBJ1-2; length: 11; CDR3: ASSTGQGNGYT
size: many; V: TRBV30; J: TRBJ1-2; length: 11; CDR3: AWTPGQSYGYT
size: many; V: TRBV29-1; J: TRBJ2-1; length: 11; CDR3: SVFGVPYNEQF
size: many; V: TRBV5-5; J: TRBJ1-1; length: 9; CDR3: ASSLMYWTF
size: many; V: TRBV20-1; J: TRBJ2-5; length: 15; CDR3: SADPGTSGSYGETQY
size: few; V: TRBV27; J: TRBJ2-7; length: 11; CDR3: ASRKTSSYEQY
size: -; V: TRBV7-2; J: TRBJ1-2; length: 10; CDR3: ASSFREGGYT
size: -; V: TRBV5-1; J: TRBJ2-7; length: 13; CDR3: ASSDPGLAGDEQY
size: many; V: TRBV7-6; J: TRBJ2-3; length: 16; CDR3: ASSLAATGTSGGDTQY
size: many; V: TRBV20-1; J: TRBJ1-5; length: 12; CDR3: SARLGTGNQPQH
size: -; V: TRBV5-1; J: TRBJ2-5; length: 11; CDR3: ASSLGGFQTQY
size: few; V: TRBV28; J: TRBJ1-6; length: 13; CDR3: ASSLGGLYNSPLH
size: few; V: TRBV11-2; J: TRBJ2-1; length: 13; CDR3: ASSFQLGSYNEQF
size: many; V: TRBV5-1; J: TRBJ2-1; length: 11; CDR3: ASHAGGYNEQF
size: many; V: TRBV12-3/TRBV12-4; J: TRBJ2-7; length: 13; CDR3: ASSPNTGEGKEQY
size: -; V: TRBV28; J: TRBJ1-2; length: 11; CDR3: ASSLSQNYGYT
size: -; V: TRBV9; J: TRBJ2-3; length: 13; CDR3: ASSVGASRTDTQY
size: many; V: TRBV2; J: TRBJ2-5; length: 11; CDR3: ASSAPSGETQY
size: many; V: TRBV30; J: TRBJ1-1; length: 10; CDR3: AWSRTSTEAF
size: many; V: TRBV2; J: TRBJ1-6; length: 11; CDR3: ASRDMGDSPLH
size: many; V: TRBV2; J: TRBJ1-5; length: 13; CDR3: ASSEGGGGLGPQH
size: many; V: TRBV10-3; J: TRBJ2-5; length: 13; CDR3: AISPRPDRQETQY
size: -; V: TRBV7-8; J: TRBJ2-3; length: 12; CDR3: ASSPGPGTDTQY
size: many; V: TRBV30; J: TRBJ2-7; length: 11; CDR3: AWSYGSSYEQY
size: few; V: TRBV6-2/TRBV6-3; J: TRBJ2-1; length: 11; CDR3: ASTEPGTRGLF
size: -; V: TRBV5-1; J: TRBJ2-1; length: 13; CDR3: ASSLGDSYSNEQF
size: -; V: TRBV5-6; J: TRBJ1-5; length: 14; CDR3: ASSSLDRDKGQPQH
size: -; V: TRBV5-8; J: TRBJ1-5; length: 12; CDR3: ASSLVDGNQPQH
size: many; V: TRBV20-1; J: TRBJ1-1; length: 11; CDR3: SAWGEWNTEAF
size: few; V: TRBV19; J: TRBJ1-2; length: 10; CDR3: ASSSQIYGYT
size: few; V: TRBV6-1; J: TRBJ1-5; length: 16; CDR3: ASRTRGASLYSNQPQH
size: -; V: TRBV19; J: TRBJ2-7; length: 13; CDR3: ASSPRQGRVNEQY
size: few; V: TRBV5-8; J: TRBJ2-3; length: 13; CDR3: ASSFLSGAVDTQY
size: -; V: TRBV19; J: TRBJ1-1; length: 11; CDR3: AISSGRNTEAF
size: many; V: TRBV5-1; J: TRBJ2-3; length: 16; CDR3: ASSAGWGRLEITDTQY
size: many; V: TRBV20-1; J: TRBJ2-1; length: 13; CDR3: SARELAGANNEQF
size: many; V: TRBV30; J: TRBJ2-7; length: 12; CDR3: AWSGWTGENEQY
size: -; V: TRBV9; J: TRBJ2-7; length: 13; CDR3: ASSTTGTSGYEQY
size: many; V: TRBV19; J: TRBJ2-1; length: 13; CDR3: ASSIEREQKGEQF
size: few; V: TRBV27; J: TRBJ2-7; length: 15; CDR3: ASSAPRGTGTSYEQY